Listed below are T cell receptor beta chains from one sample, sequenced in a study of glioma-infiltrating T cells after dendritic cell vaccination. The repertoire was sequenced with immunoSEQ multiplex PCR; TCRdb's copy has only in-frame clones and lacks some. The repertoire consists of 25,000 to 35,000 clones, with roughly nine tenths occurring once and the leading ten covering over 2%. The sample here was blood, taken before dendritic cell vaccination. All receptors come from a human donor with glioblastoma. Each CDR3 is given with its conserved first and last residue. Each record gives: V gene, J gene, clone size, D gene, CDR3 DNA, CDR3 protein. A D gene is named only where the DNA matches it firmly. Only part of the rows carry a size: once, few, many, or a class if the clone is expanded.

v_gene: TRBV5-4
j_gene: TRBJ2-7
abundance: .
d_gene: .
CDR3nt: TGTGCCAGCAACACGGTCCCAGGCTACGAGCAGTACTTC
CDR3aa: CASNTVPGYEQYF

v_gene: TRBV28
j_gene: TRBJ2-2
abundance: .
d_gene: TRBD1
CDR3nt: TGTGCCAGCAGTACCACAGGGGTGCTCGGGGAGCTGTTTTTT
CDR3aa: CASSTTGVLGELFF

v_gene: TRBV14
j_gene: TRBJ1-2
abundance: .
d_gene: .
CDR3nt: TGTGCCAGCAGCCAAGAATCAGGGCGTAACTATGGCTACACCTTC
CDR3aa: CASSQESGRNYGYTF

v_gene: TRBV6-5
j_gene: TRBJ1-4
abundance: .
d_gene: .
CDR3nt: TGTGCCAGCAGTCAGCTCGGGGCAACTAATGAAAAACTGTTTTTT
CDR3aa: CASSQLGATNEKLFF

v_gene: TRBV7-7
j_gene: TRBJ2-5
abundance: .
d_gene: .
CDR3nt: TGTGCTAGCAGCTTAGGCATAGACGCCGGGGAGACCCAGTACTTC
CDR3aa: CASSLGIDAGETQYF

v_gene: TRBV25-1
j_gene: TRBJ1-3
abundance: .
d_gene: .
CDR3nt: TGTGCCAGCAGTGAATTGGGCCAGTGGGGCTACACCATATATTTT
CDR3aa: CASSELGQWGYTIYF

v_gene: TRBV2
j_gene: TRBJ2-7
abundance: .
d_gene: .
CDR3nt: TGTGCCAGCAGTGGGCGGGATTGGAACGAGCAGTACTTC
CDR3aa: CASSGRDWNEQYF

v_gene: TRBV5-1
j_gene: TRBJ2-7
abundance: .
d_gene: TRBD2
CDR3nt: TGCGCCAGCAGCTTGGCACTAGCGGGTACCTCCTACGAGCAGTACTTC
CDR3aa: CASSLALAGTSYEQYF

v_gene: TRBV18
j_gene: TRBJ2-7
abundance: .
d_gene: TRBD1
CDR3nt: TGTGCCAGCTCACCCGACAGGGGAAATGAGCAGTACTTC
CDR3aa: CASSPDRGNEQYF

v_gene: TRBV2
j_gene: TRBJ2-3
abundance: .
d_gene: .
CDR3nt: TGTGCCAGCAGTGAGGCGAGGGATGCCACAGATACGCAGTATTTT
CDR3aa: CASSEARDATDTQYF

v_gene: TRBV6-1
j_gene: TRBJ1-5
abundance: once
d_gene: .
CDR3nt: TGTGCCAGCACAGAACTATATAGCAATCAGCCCCAGCATTTT
CDR3aa: CASTELYSNQPQHF

v_gene: TRBV4-1
j_gene: TRBJ2-3
abundance: .
d_gene: .
CDR3nt: TGCGCCAGCAGCCAACCCGGGATTCCTTTCACAGATACGCAGTATTTT
CDR3aa: CASSQPGIPFTDTQYF